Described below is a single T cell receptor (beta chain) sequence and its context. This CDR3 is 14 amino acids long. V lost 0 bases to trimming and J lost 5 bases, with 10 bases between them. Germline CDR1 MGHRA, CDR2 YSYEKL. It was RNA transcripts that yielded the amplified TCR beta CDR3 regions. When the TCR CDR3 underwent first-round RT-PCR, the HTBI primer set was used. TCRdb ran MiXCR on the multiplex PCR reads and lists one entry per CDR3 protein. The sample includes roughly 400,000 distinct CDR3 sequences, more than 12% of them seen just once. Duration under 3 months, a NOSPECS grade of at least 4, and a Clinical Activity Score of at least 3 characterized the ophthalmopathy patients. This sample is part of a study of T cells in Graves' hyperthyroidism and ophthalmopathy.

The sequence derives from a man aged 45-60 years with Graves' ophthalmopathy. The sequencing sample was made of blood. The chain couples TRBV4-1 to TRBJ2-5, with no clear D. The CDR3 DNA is TGCGCCAGCAGCCAAGATCCGGCAAAGGAGACCCAGTACTTC. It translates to CASSQDPAKETQYF.